This is a list of T cell receptor beta chains from one sample in a study of blood T cell repertoires in COVID-19. Clones were read by immunoSEQ multiplex PCR, and TCRdb kept only the in-frame ones, dropping some. This table holds 300,000 to 400,000 clones, around 83% found once. Sample: peripheral blood. The receptors originated from a man aged 30-40 years with active or convalescent COVID-19. CDR3s include the opening cysteine and the closing phenylalanine or tryptophan. A D gene is named only where the DNA matches it firmly. Size is omitted from some rows. Given values are once, few, many or a class for expanded clones.

abundance	v_gene	j_gene	d_gene	CDR3nt	CDR3aa
once	TRBV5-3	TRBJ2-1	TRBD2	TGTGCCAGAAGCTGGGGACTAGCGATTTTATTTTCATCCATGAATGAGCAGTTCTTC	CARSWGLAILFSSMNEQFF
NA	TRBV9	TRBJ2-1	TRBD2	TGTGCCAGCAGCGTATCGGGCGGGGGGGCTCACAATGAGCAGTTCTTC	CASSVSGGGAHNEQFF
NA	TRBV5-1	TRBJ2-1	TRBD2	TGCGCCAGCAGCTTGGACCTAGCGGGATCTTACAATGAGCAGTTCTTC	CASSLDLAGSYNEQFF
few	TRBV7-9	TRBJ1-1	TRBD1	TGTGCCAGCAATCTGAGGGGGCAGGGTGAAGCTTTCTTT	CASNLRGQGEAFF
NA	TRBV28	TRBJ2-7	TRBD2	TGTGCCAGCAGCTCCCCCGGGACTAGCATCTACGAGCAGTACTTC	CASSSPGTSIYEQYF
NA	TRBV6-5	TRBJ2-5	NA	TGTGCCAGCAGTTACGCGATGGGGCCACAAGAGACCCAGTACTTC	CASSYAMGPQETQYF
NA	TRBV5-4	TRBJ2-7	TRBD1	TGTGCCAGCAGCTCACCCTCGGACAGGGGCTACGAGCAGTACTTC	CASSSPSDRGYEQYF
once	TRBV14	TRBJ2-1	TRBD1	TGTGCCAGCAGCCAAGGACAGGGGGCTTCCAATGAGCAGTTCTTC	CASSQGQGASNEQFF
NA	TRBV5-3	TRBJ2-1	TRBD2	TGTGCCAGAAGCTTGGCCCTAGCGGGAGTGGGTAATGAGCAGTTCTTC	CARSLALAGVGNEQFF
NA	TRBV9	TRBJ2-5	TRBD2	TGTGCCAGCAGCGTGGCCAGCGGGAGAGGCCAAGAGACCCAGTACTTC	CASSVASGRGQETQYF
NA	TRBV5-1	TRBJ2-1	NA	TGCGCCAGCAGGCCCCGGGGAGGCCTAAACAATGAGCAGTTCTTC	CASRPRGGLNNEQFF
NA	TRBV3-1/TRBV3-2	TRBJ1-1	NA	TGTGCCAGCAGCCAGGCAGGGAAGGGCACTGAAGCTTTCTTT	CASSQAGKGTEAFF
NA	TRBV5-1	TRBJ1-4	NA	TGCGCCAGCAGCTTGAATCGCGATGTTTTT	CASSLNRDVF
NA	TRBV27	TRBJ1-4	NA	TGTGCCAGCGGGACTCTCAGGAAACTGTTTTTT	CASGTLRKLFF
NA	TRBV28	TRBJ2-3	NA	TGTGCCAGCAGTTTGAGGTCCTGGACGCAGTATTTT	CASSLRSWTQYF
NA	TRBV9	TRBJ1-3	NA	TGTGCCAGCAGCCCCGCAGGAGGAAACACCATATATTTT	CASSPAGGNTIYF
NA	TRBV19	TRBJ2-2	TRBD1	TGTGCCAGTAGGCCGGGACAGGGGGCCGCCGGGGAGCTGTTTTTT	CASRPGQGAAGELFF
NA	TRBV24-1	TRBJ1-1	NA	TGTGCCACCAAGGAGGGTACCAACACTGAAGCTTTCTTT	CATKEGTNTEAFF
NA	TRBV19	TRBJ1-3	NA	TGTGCCAGTAGTGTCCCAGAGGCTGGAAACACCATATATTTT	CASSVPEAGNTIYF
NA	TRBV6-5	TRBJ1-1	TRBD1	TGTGCCAGCAGAAAACAGGGGGCTTGGACTGAAGCTTTCTTT	CASRKQGAWTEAFF
NA	TRBV29-1	TRBJ2-1	TRBD2	TGCAGCGTAAGAGTCATTATCGGGGCTAGCGGGAGAAAACGGAATGAGCAGTTCTTC	CSVRVIIGASGRKRNEQFF
NA	TRBV3-1/TRBV3-2	TRBJ2-4	TRBD1	TGTGCCAGCAGCCAAGGACAGGGAAAGGACATTCAGTACTTC	CASSQGQGKDIQYF
NA	TRBV29-1	TRBJ2-3	TRBD2	TGCAGCGTTGAAGATGCCAGCGGGAAGACAGATACGCAGTATTTT	CSVEDASGKTDTQYF
few	TRBV9	TRBJ2-2	TRBD2	TGTGCCAGCAGCGTAGAGCGGGGGCCTAGCGGGGAGCTGTTTTTT	CASSVERGPSGELFF
NA	TRBV6-6	TRBJ2-3	TRBD1	TGTGCCAGCAGTTACGATAGGACAGGACCAACAGATACGCAGTATTTT	CASSYDRTGPTDTQYF
NA	TRBV7-2	TRBJ2-7	NA	TGTGCCAGCAGCCCTAGACTAGAAGGTTACGAGCAGTACTTC	CASSPRLEGYEQYF
NA	TRBV5-4	TRBJ1-3	NA	TGTGCCAGCAGCTCCACAGGCTCTGGAAACACCATATATTTT	CASSSTGSGNTIYF
NA	TRBV7-9	TRBJ1-4	TRBD1	TGTGCCAGCAGTCCGGGACAGGATAATGAAAAACTGTTTTTT	CASSPGQDNEKLFF
NA	TRBV11-3	TRBJ2-7	TRBD1	TGTGCCAGCAGCTCGGGGACAGGCTCCGACGAGCAGTACTTC	CASSSGTGSDEQYF
many	TRBV5-1	TRBJ2-3	TRBD2	TGCGCCAGCAGCTTGGTCCCGGCTAGCGGGAGAGTAGATACGCAGTATTTT	CASSLVPASGRVDTQYF
NA	TRBV11-2	TRBJ2-5	NA	TGTGCCAGCAGCTTAGACAGGGGTAGGGCCCAGTACTTC	CASSLDRGRAQYF
NA	TRBV5-4	TRBJ2-7	NA	TGTGCCAGCAGCTTTTTACATGAGCAGTACTTC	CASSFLHEQYF
NA	TRBV30	TRBJ1-4	NA	TGTGCCTGGAGTCCTCCTAAGGCTAGCGGTGAAAAACTGTTTTTT	CAWSPPKASGEKLFF
once	TRBV6-5	TRBJ2-5	NA	TGTGCCAGCAGTACACAGGGACTACAAGAGACCCAGTACTTC	CASSTQGLQETQYF
NA	TRBV3-1/TRBV3-2	TRBJ2-7	NA	TGTGCCAGCAGCCATCGGACTAACCCCTACGAGCAGTACTTC	CASSHRTNPYEQYF
NA	TRBV5-1	TRBJ1-5	NA	TGCGCCAGCAGCTTGGGAGGGACATATAGCAATCAGCCCCAGCATTTT	CASSLGGTYSNQPQHF
NA	TRBV11-3	TRBJ1-1	NA	TGTGCCAGCAGCTTAGTGGGGCCGGACACTGAAGCTTTCTTT	CASSLVGPDTEAFF
NA	TRBV29-1	TRBJ2-2	NA	TGCAGCGTGGCGGGACAGCCCACGAACACCGGGGAGCTGTTTTTT	CSVAGQPTNTGELFF
NA	TRBV7-9	TRBJ1-5	TRBD1	TGTGCCAGCAGCCCTCCGGGACAGGGTATCCAGCCCCAGCATTTT	CASSPPGQGIQPQHF
NA	TRBV28	TRBJ2-3	NA	TGTGCCAGCAGCCCCGGACACCCCCCGCGAGGAGATACGCAGTATTTT	CASSPGHPPRGDTQYF
NA	TRBV25-1	TRBJ1-2	TRBD1	TGTGCCAGCAGTGATTCCGGGACAGTGTATGGCTACACCTTC	CASSDSGTVYGYTF
NA	TRBV4-2	TRBJ2-7	TRBD2	TGTGCCAGCAGCCAGAACGGACTAGCGGGAGACGAGCAGTACTTC	CASSQNGLAGDEQYF
once	TRBV6-6	TRBJ2-7	TRBD1	TGTGCCAGCACTCCCCTCGGGACAGCCTACTACGAGCAGTACTTC	CASTPLGTAYYEQYF
NA	TRBV7-8	TRBJ1-4	TRBD1	TGTGCCAGCAGCTTAGCGGCAGGGGGAGTAAGTGAAAAACTGTTTTTT	CASSLAAGGVSEKLFF
NA	TRBV30	TRBJ1-1	NA	TGTGCCTGGAGTCGGAGTATACCTGAAGCTTTCTTT	CAWSRSIPEAFF
NA	TRBV19	TRBJ2-1	NA	TGTGCCAGTAGTATCCCGGGACTTACCACCAATGAGCAGTTCTTC	CASSIPGLTTNEQFF
NA	TRBV12-3/TRBV12-4	TRBJ1-2	TRBD1	TGTGCCAGCAGCCCCGGGACAGACTATGGCTACACCTTC	CASSPGTDYGYTF
NA	TRBV7-2	TRBJ2-5	TRBD2	TGTGCCAGCAGCTTTGCGGGGGAGAGTGGGGAGACCCAGTACTTC	CASSFAGESGETQYF